The next 2 T cell receptor beta chains were all read from a single sample in a study of blood T cell repertoires in COVID-19. The assay was immunoSEQ multiplex PCR, and TCRdb's table has in-frame clones only and misses some. The profile shows 200,000 to 250,000 clones, roughly 90% of them singletons. The sequenced sample consisted of peripheral blood. These TCRs come from a man aged 60 to 69 with COVID-19, enrolled during active disease.

The V gene is TRBV6-2 or TRBV6-3, the J gene TRBJ2-1, with 9 bases lining up with TRBD2. Per the germline V gene, CDR1 is MNHEY and CDR2 is SVGEGT. V gave up 6 bases and J gave up 3 bases; unmatched junction bases: 9. This CDR3 is 16 amino acids long. CDR3 sequence: CASSRAISGGYNEQFF. The CDR3 DNA sequence: TGTGCCAGCAGCAGGGCCATTAGCGGGGGCTACAATGAGCAGTTCTTC.

The chain is built from TRBV7-2 and TRBJ1-5; D unresolved. This CDR3 has 13 amino acids. V was pared by 5 bases and J by 9 bases, with 14 bases between. CDR1 is SGHTA and CDR2 is FQGNSA in the germline V gene. CDR3 in amino acids: CASSPPLRGPQHF. The CDR3 DNA follows: TGTGCCAGCAGCCCCCCCCTTCGCGGGCCCCAGCATTTT.